The following is a T cell receptor beta chain sequence with its context. Its target is unknown. TCRdb reanalysed the multiplex PCR reads using MiXCR and keeps one entry per CDR3 protein. The profile shows approximately 230,000 distinct CDR3 sequences, less than 35% of them singletons. This record comes from a study of breast tumors, draining lymph nodes, adjacent tissues. Study-level points and caveats: Luminal-like breast cancer showed significantly greater tumor-nontumor repertoire similarity than basal-like breast cancer did.

This CDR3 is built from 15 residues. With 3 bases clipped from V and 4 bases from J, the junction kept 3 bases outside the gene matches. Per germline, CDR1 SGHRS and CDR2 YFSETQ. Axillary draining lymph nodes of breast cancer patients supplied the node samples. This chain joins TRBV5-1 and TRBJ2-2; 10 bases are shared with TRBD1. This TCR came from a female donor with breast cancer. Some clones in this sample may be carry-over from other donors' samples. What was sequenced was axillary lymph node tissue. CDR3 sequence (DNA): TGCGCCAGCAGCTGGACAGGGGGGGGCACCGGGGAGCTGTTTTTT. Translation gives CASSWTGGGTGELFF. Full variable domain (remainder filled in from reference TRBV5-1 and TRBJ2-2): KAGVTQTPRYLIKTRGQQVTLSCSPISGHRSVSWYQQTPGQGLQFLFEYFSETQRNKGNFPGRFSGRQFSNSRSEMNVSTLELGDSALYLCASSWTGGGTGELFFGEGSRLTVL.